The sequence of this TCR beta chain was determined in a study of shared clonotypes between healthy human individuals. The naive CD8 subset, CD45RO-negative cells positively selected for CCR7, excluded terminally differentiated effector memory CD45RA+ cells. Germline V gives CDR1 SGHAT, CDR2 FQNNGV. The CDR3 runs 15 residues. Losses at the gene ends were 5 bases for V and 0 bases for J; bases not matched to a gene: 5. Libraries were prepared by immunoSEQ multiplex PCR; TCRdb keeps only in-frame clonotypes and omits some of them. The table shows about 1,900,000 clones, with roughly 95% occurring only once.

The TCR comes from a man aged 18 to 30 in good health. The sample consisted of naive CD8+ T cells sorted from blood. The V and J genes are TRBV11-2 and TRBJ2-7, with TRBD1 matching over 9 bases. This CDR3 reads CASSPTGGFSYEQYF. The CDR3 DNA reads TGTGCCAGCAGCCCGACAGGGGGTTTCTCCTACGAGCAGTACTTC.